A selection of T cell receptor beta chains follows, all from one sample in a study of response to subunit inactivated influenza vaccine. TCRdb re-analysed the RT-PCR reads in MiXCR, keeping a single row per CDR3 protein. The sample records 280,000 or so distinct CDR3 sequences, 21% being singletons. The sample in question was PBMCs from blood, obtained 21 months after vaccination. The receptors shown here come from a man aged 50 to 69 who received an inactivated influenza vaccine. Each CDR3 is given with its conserved first and last residue. D genes are given only for firm matches. Where a row states a size, it is once, few, many or the class of an expanded clone; other rows omit it.

D	V	J	size	DNA	CDR3
TRBD1	TRBV5-1	TRBJ2-2	NA	TGCGCCAGCAGCCCCTGGACAGGGGGGAGCACCGGGGAGCTGTTTTTT	CASSPWTGGSTGELFF
TRBD1	TRBV12-3/TRBV12-4	TRBJ2-1	NA	TGTGCCAGCAGTCCCATTGGGACAGGGAAATATGAGCAGTTCTTC	CASSPIGTGKYEQFF
NA	TRBV12-3/TRBV12-4	TRBJ2-1	NA	TGTGCCAGCAGTTTGGGGAGAAGCGAGCAGTTCTTC	CASSLGRSEQFF
NA	TRBV6-4	TRBJ1-2	NA	TGTGCCAGCAGTGACTCGGGGCACTATGGCTACACCTTC	CASSDSGHYGYTF
NA	TRBV9	TRBJ1-4	many	TGTGCCAGCAGCCAGGGGCCTTATGCTAATGAAAAACTGTTTTTT	CASSQGPYANEKLFF
NA	TRBV28	TRBJ2-1	once	TGTGCCAGCAGTCCCGGAGTGGGTGGTCGCTACAATGAGCAGTTCTTC	CASSPGVGGRYNEQFF
NA	TRBV11-2	TRBJ2-2	few	TGTGCCAGCAGCTTAGTGGGGCGCGCGAACACCGGGGAGCTGTTTTTT	CASSLVGRANTGELFF
NA	TRBV15	TRBJ1-6	few	TGTGCCACCAGCAGGCGACAGACCTCACCCCTCCACTTT	CATSRRQTSPLHF
NA	TRBV5-6	TRBJ2-5	few	TGTGCCAGCAGCTTGGTTGAGGTGGGCAAGACCCAGTACTTC	CASSLVEVGKTQYF
NA	TRBV9	TRBJ2-5	once	TGTGCCAGCAGCGGACAGGGACTAGGAGGGACCCAGTACTTC	CASSGQGLGGTQYF
TRBD1	TRBV5-1	TRBJ1-1	few	TGCGCCAGCAGCCCCACCCCCCGGACAGGGGCCACTGAAGCTTTCTTT	CASSPTPRTGATEAFF
TRBD1	TRBV7-9	TRBJ1-5	many	TGTGCCAGCCGGACAGGGAATCAGCCCCAGCATTTT	CASRTGNQPQHF
NA	TRBV15	TRBJ1-1	few	TGTGCCACCAGCATGTTTCGGACTGTGAACACTGAAGCTTTCTTT	CATSMFRTVNTEAFF
NA	TRBV20-1	TRBJ1-4	NA	TGCAGTGCTAGAGTGGGAGCGGGAAAACTGTTTTTT	CSARVGAGKLFF
NA	TRBV5-1	TRBJ2-1	few	TGCGCCAGCAGCACAACCGGGCCGTACAATGAGCAGTTCTTC	CASSTTGPYNEQFF
NA	TRBV7-2	TRBJ1-6	many	TGTGCCAGCAGCTTAACGGGAGGACAGAGAAATTCACCCCTCCACTTT	CASSLTGGQRNSPLHF
NA	TRBV6-6	TRBJ2-7	NA	TGTGCCAGCAGTTACGACGCCACCTACGAGCAGTACTTC	CASSYDATYEQYF
NA	TRBV11-2	TRBJ2-3	few	TGTGCCAGCAGCTTATCCGGGCTGGCAGATACGCAGTATTTT	CASSLSGLADTQYF
NA	TRBV28	TRBJ2-2	many	TGTGCCAGCAGTTTGAATCACCGAGCCGGGGAGCTGTTTTTT	CASSLNHRAGELFF
NA	TRBV4-1	TRBJ2-7	NA	TGCGCCAGCAGCCAAGATCAGGAGGTGCGGAACGAGCAGTACTTC	CASSQDQEVRNEQYF
NA	TRBV15	TRBJ1-5	many	TGTGCCACCAGTCTAGGGGCTCAGCCCCAGCATTTT	CATSLGAQPQHF
NA	TRBV12-3/TRBV12-4	TRBJ1-1	many	TGTGCCAGCAGTCCCCGGGACGCGGACACTGAAGCTTTCTTT	CASSPRDADTEAFF
TRBD1	TRBV12-3/TRBV12-4	TRBJ2-3	NA	TGTGCCAGCAAGAGACAGGGCAATCAGCCCCAGTATTTT	CASKRQGNQPQYF
NA	TRBV20-1	TRBJ2-1	NA	TGCAGTGCTTTAGGGAATGAGCAGTTCTTC	CSALGNEQFF
NA	TRBV3-1	TRBJ2-7	few	TGTGCCAGCAGCCTAACCCCGGGAAACCATCCCTACGAGCAGTACTTC	CASSLTPGNHPYEQYF
TRBD1	TRBV5-1	TRBJ1-1	NA	TGCGCCAGCAGCCTAGCCGGGACAGGGGGCGCGGTAACTGAAGCTTTCTTT	CASSLAGTGGAVTEAFF
NA	TRBV12-3/TRBV12-4	TRBJ2-3	NA	TGTGCCAGCAGTTTACCGGCAGAACGCTTCACAGATACGCAGTATTTT	CASSLPAERFTDTQYF
NA	TRBV7-8	TRBJ2-7	NA	TGTGCCAGCAGCTTTTTTATTGGGGCGGGCTCCTACGAGCAGTACTTC	CASSFFIGAGSYEQYF
NA	TRBV19	TRBJ1-1	once	TGTGCCAGTAGTCCGGGACACCGGAACACTGAAGCTTTCTTT	CASSPGHRNTEAFF
NA	TRBV28	TRBJ2-3	few	TGTGCCAGCAGACAGAATACAGATACGCAGTATTTT	CASRQNTDTQYF
NA	TRBV18	TRBJ1-1	few	TGTGCCAGCTCACCAATTCCAGTTCCGGACACTGAAGCTTTCTTT	CASSPIPVPDTEAFF
TRBD1	TRBV20-1	TRBJ1-2	few	TGCAGTGCTAGAGATCAGAGACAGGGGATAAGGGGCTACACCTTC	CSARDQRQGIRGYTF
TRBD2	TRBV4-2	TRBJ2-1	few	TGTGCCAGCAGCCAGGGTTTCAGGACTAGCTTCAATGAGCAGTTCTTC	CASSQGFRTSFNEQFF
TRBD2	TRBV9	TRBJ2-2	few	TGTGCCAGCAGCACCCGACTAGCGGGAGCTCTGGGGACCGGGGAGCTGTTTTTT	CASSTRLAGALGTGELFF
NA	TRBV9	TRBJ1-2	few	TGTGCCAGCAGCCCGGACAGCCAGGAGGGCGGCTACACCTTC	CASSPDSQEGGYTF
NA	TRBV29-1	TRBJ1-5	NA	TGCAGCGTCGTGACAGCCCAGGAGGGGCCCCAGCATTTT	CSVVTAQEGPQHF
NA	TRBV3-1	TRBJ2-1	NA	TGTGCCAGCAGCCAAGGTCTTAACGGTGCCAATGAGCAGTTCTTC	CASSQGLNGANEQFF
NA	TRBV7-2	TRBJ2-1	NA	TGTGCCAGCAGCTTAGTGCAGGGTATGGACAATGAGCAGTTCTTC	CASSLVQGMDNEQFF
TRBD2	TRBV7-8	TRBJ2-5	few	TGTGCCAGCACCCTACTGGGAGGGTATGCGAGTTTAGAGACCCAGTACTTC	CASTLLGGYASLETQYF
TRBD1	TRBV13	TRBJ1-2	few	TGTGCCAGCAGCTTCAGGCGACAGGGGGATGGCTACACCTTC	CASSFRRQGDGYTF
NA	TRBV6-2/TRBV6-3	TRBJ2-2	NA	TGTGCCAGCAGTCGAAGTACTAACACCGGGGAGCTGTTTTTT	CASSRSTNTGELFF
TRBD2	TRBV29-1	TRBJ2-2	few	TGCAGCGTGGCACTAGCGGGAGACCCAACCGGGGAGCTGTTTTTT	CSVALAGDPTGELFF
TRBD1	TRBV29-1	TRBJ1-1	many	TGCAGCGTTGGAAGGGGGCTCGGCACTGAAGCTTTCTTT	CSVGRGLGTEAFF
NA	TRBV6-2/TRBV6-3	TRBJ1-1	NA	TGTGCCAGCAGTTACAGAGGTCGGTTTTCGCCAGCTTTCTTT	CASSYRGRFSPAFF
NA	TRBV20-1	TRBJ1-1	NA	TGCAGTGCTAGAGGGCTTGGGCAGACTGAAGCTTTCTTT	CSARGLGQTEAFF
TRBD2	TRBV4-3	TRBJ2-1	NA	TGCGCCAGCAGCCTCGGGACAGCCCTAGCGGGAGGGGTCAATGAGCAGTTCTTC	CASSLGTALAGGVNEQFF
NA	TRBV2	TRBJ1-1	NA	TGTGCCAGCAGTGAAATTAGTGTAGGGACAATAAACACTGAAGCTTTCTTT	CASSEISVGTINTEAFF